This T cell receptor beta chain was observed in a study of beta chain features in type 1 diabetes. V dropped 5 bases and J dropped 7 bases, with 2 bases sitting between them. Germline lookup yields CDR1 MDHEN and CDR2 SYDVKM. CDR3 size: 10 residues. Comment on this clone: Antigen specificity is unknown.

Study results and caveats: Shortening of TCRB CDR3s, moderate but significant, appeared in all four CD4+ subsets of Type 1 diabetes patients. A possible short-template PCR bias applies equally to patients and controls.

Sorted populations all had greater than 95% purity. Sequencing targeted expressed TCRB transcripts, as all isolated RNA had been reverse transcribed. This table comes from immunoSEQ multiplex PCR, and its TCRdb copy is limited to in-frame clones, with some not included. The repertoire has around 16,000 clones, under 80% of them found once; the top ten carry 0.79%. The TCR comes from a man between 25 and 39 years old with type 1 diabetes. This chain links TRBV28 with TRBJ1-4; D ambiguous. The material sequenced was stem cell memory CD4+ T cells from blood. This CDR3 reads CASSREKLFF. The CDR3 bases are TGTGCCAGCAGTCGTGAAAAACTGTTTTTT.